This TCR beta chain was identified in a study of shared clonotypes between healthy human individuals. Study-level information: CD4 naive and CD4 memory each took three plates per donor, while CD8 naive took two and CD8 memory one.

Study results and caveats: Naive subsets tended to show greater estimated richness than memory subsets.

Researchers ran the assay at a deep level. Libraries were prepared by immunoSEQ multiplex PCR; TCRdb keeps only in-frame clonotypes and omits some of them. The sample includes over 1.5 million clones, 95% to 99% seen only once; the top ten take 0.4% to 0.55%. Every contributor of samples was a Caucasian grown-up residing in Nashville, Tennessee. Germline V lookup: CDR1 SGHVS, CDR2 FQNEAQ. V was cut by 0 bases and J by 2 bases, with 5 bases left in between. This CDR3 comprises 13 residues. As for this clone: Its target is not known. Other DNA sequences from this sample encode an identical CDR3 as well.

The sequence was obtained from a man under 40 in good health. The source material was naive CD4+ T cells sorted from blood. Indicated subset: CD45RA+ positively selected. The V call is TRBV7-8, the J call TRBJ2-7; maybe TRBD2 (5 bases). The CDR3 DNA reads TGTGCCAGCAGCTTAGCGGGAGCCTACGAGCAGTACTTC. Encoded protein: CASSLAGAYEQYF.